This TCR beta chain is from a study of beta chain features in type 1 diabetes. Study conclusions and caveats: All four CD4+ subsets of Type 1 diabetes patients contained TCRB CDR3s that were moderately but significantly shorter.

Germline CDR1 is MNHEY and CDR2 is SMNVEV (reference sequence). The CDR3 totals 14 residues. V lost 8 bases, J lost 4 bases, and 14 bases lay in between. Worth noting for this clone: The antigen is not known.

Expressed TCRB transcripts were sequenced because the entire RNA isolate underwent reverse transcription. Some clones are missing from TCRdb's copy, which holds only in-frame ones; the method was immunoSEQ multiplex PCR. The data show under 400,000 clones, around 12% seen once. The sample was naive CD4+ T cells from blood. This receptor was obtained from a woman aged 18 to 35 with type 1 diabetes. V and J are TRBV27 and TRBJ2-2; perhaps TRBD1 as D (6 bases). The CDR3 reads CASGLQGPTGELFF. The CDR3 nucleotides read TGTGCCAGCGGGTTACAGGGTCCCACCGGGGAGCTGTTTTTT.